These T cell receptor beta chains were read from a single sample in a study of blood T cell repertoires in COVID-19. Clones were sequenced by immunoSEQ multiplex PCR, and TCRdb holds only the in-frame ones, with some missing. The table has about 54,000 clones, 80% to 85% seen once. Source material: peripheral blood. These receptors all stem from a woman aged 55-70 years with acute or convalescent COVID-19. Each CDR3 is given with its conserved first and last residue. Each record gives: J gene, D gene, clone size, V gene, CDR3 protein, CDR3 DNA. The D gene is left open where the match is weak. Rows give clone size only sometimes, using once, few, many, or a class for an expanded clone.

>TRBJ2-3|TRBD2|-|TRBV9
CASSHLAGSTDTQYF
TGTGCCAGCAGCCACCTAGCGGGGAGCACAGATACGCAGTATTTT
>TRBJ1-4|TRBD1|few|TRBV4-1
CASSLRGAADNEKLFF
TGCGCCAGCAGCCTCAGGGGGGCAGCCGATAATGAAAAACTGTTTTTT
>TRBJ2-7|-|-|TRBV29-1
CSVVVIRAWRDEQYF
TGCAGCGTTGTGGTGATCCGGGCATGGAGGGACGAGCAGTACTTC
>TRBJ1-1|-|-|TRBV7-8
CASSLQEANTEAFF
TGTGCCAGCAGCCTACAGGAAGCTAACACTGAAGCTTTCTTT
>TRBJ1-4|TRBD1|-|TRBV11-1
CASSRKGAIGEKLFF
TGTGCCAGCAGCCGGAAGGGGGCGATTGGGGAAAAACTGTTTTTT
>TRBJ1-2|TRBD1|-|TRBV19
CASLRTGLNYGYTF
TGTGCCAGTTTACGGACAGGGCTAAACTATGGCTACACCTTC
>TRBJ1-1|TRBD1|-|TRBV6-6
CASSPRGTEYTEAFF
TGTGCCAGCAGTCCTCGGGGGACAGAGTACACTGAAGCTTTCTTT
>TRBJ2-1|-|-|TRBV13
CASSLARGLSTFF
TGTGCCAGCAGCTTAGCTCGAGGGCTGAGCACGTTCTTC
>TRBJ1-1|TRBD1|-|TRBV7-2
CASSHGTGRRNTEAFF
TGTGCCAGCAGCCACGGGACAGGGAGGCGAAACACTGAAGCTTTCTTT
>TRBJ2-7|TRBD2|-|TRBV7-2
CASSQRSGERFEQYF
TGTGCCAGCAGCCAAAGGAGCGGGGAACGTTTCGAGCAGTACTTC
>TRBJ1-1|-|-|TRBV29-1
CSVEGHRDKNTEAFF
TGCAGCGTTGAAGGACACAGGGACAAGAACACTGAAGCTTTCTTT
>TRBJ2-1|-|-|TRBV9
CASSERSGYNEQFF
TGTGCCAGCAGCGAGAGATCAGGCTACAATGAGCAGTTCTTC
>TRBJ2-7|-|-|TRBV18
CASSPETYEQYF
TGTGCCAGCTCGCCAGAGACCTACGAGCAGTACTTC
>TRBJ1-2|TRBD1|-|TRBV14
CASSQDITGGGYTF
TGTGCCAGCAGCCAAGATATAACAGGGGGTGGCTACACCTTC
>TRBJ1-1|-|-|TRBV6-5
CASSSGLMNTEAFF
TGTGCCAGCAGCTCAGGGCTCATGAACACTGAAGCTTTCTTT
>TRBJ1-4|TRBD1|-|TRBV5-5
CASSLGQGAGLREKLFF
TGTGCCAGCAGCTTGGGACAGGGGGCAGGCCTGCGAGAAAAACTGTTTTTT
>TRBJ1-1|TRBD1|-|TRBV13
CASSTPRGSTEAFF
TGTGCCAGCAGCACTCCCAGGGGGAGCACTGAAGCTTTCTTT
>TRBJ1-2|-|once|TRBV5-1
CASSLALTGYYGYTF
TGCGCCAGCAGCTTAGCCTTAACAGGATACTATGGCTACACCTTC
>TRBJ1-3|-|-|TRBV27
CASSPRVGNTIYF
TGTGCCAGCAGCCCACGCGTAGGAAACACCATATATTTT
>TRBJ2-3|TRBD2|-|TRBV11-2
CASSLGTSKDTQYF
TGTGCCAGCAGCTTAGGGACTAGCAAAGATACGCAGTATTTT
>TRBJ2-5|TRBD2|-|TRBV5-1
CASSLAKGLQTGQETQYF
TGCGCCAGCAGCTTGGCCAAGGGACTACAAACGGGGCAAGAGACCCAGTACTTC
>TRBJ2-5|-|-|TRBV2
CASGGYGETQYF
TGTGCCAGTGGAGGCTATGGGGAGACCCAGTACTTC
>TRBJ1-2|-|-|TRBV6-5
CAIKTNRPGRGYTF
TGTGCCATAAAAACCAATCGTCCAGGGCGTGGCTACACCTTC
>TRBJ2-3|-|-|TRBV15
CATSRRRDTDTQYF
TGTGCCACCAGCAGACGGCGGGACACAGATACGCAGTATTTT
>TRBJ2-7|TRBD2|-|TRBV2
CASSELGSGYEQYF
TGTGCCAGCAGTGAATTGGGTAGCGGGTACGAGCAGTACTTC
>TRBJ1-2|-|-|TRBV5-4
CASSLDSTYYGYTF
TGTGCCAGCAGCTTGGACAGCACATACTATGGCTACACCTTC
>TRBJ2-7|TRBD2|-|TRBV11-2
CASSIGLAGEQYF
TGTGCCAGCAGCATCGGACTAGCGGGCGAGCAGTACTTC
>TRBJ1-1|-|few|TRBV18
CASSPAGRNTEAFF
TGTGCCAGCTCACCGGCAGGTAGGAACACTGAAGCTTTCTTT
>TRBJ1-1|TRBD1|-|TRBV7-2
CASSATGQGFGAFF
TGTGCCAGCAGCGCTACGGGACAGGGGTTTGGGGCTTTCTTT
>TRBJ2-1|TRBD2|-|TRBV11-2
CASSSSPLAEVGNEQFF
TGTGCCAGCAGCTCTAGCCCGCTAGCGGAAGTCGGGAATGAGCAGTTCTTC
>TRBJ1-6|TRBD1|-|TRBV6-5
CASTGTAYNSPLHF
TGTGCCAGCACTGGGACAGCCTATAATTCACCCCTCCACTTT
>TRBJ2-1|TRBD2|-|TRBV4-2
CASSPTTSGASGEQFF
TGTGCCAGCAGCCCTACGACTAGCGGGGCGTCGGGTGAGCAGTTCTTC
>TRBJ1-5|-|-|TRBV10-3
CAIGSGGTPGQPQHF
TGTGCCATCGGCTCGGGGGGCACCCCGGGCCAGCCCCAGCATTTT
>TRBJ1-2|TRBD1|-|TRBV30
CAWSARGLGYTF
TGTGCCTGGAGTGCCAGGGGGCTTGGCTACACCTTC
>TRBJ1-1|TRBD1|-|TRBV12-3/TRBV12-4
CASSRDRGTEAFF
TGTGCCAGCAGCCGGGACAGGGGCACTGAAGCTTTCTTT
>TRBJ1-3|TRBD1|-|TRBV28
CASTLGGQGVGNTIYF
TGTGCCAGCACCTTAGGGGGACAGGGAGTCGGAAACACCATATATTTT
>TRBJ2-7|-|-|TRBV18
CASSLPDTFAEQYF
TGTGCCAGCTCACTCCCGGACACTTTCGCCGAGCAGTACTTC